This is a list of T cell receptor beta chains from one sample in a study of T cells in Graves' hyperthyroidism and ophthalmopathy. From the multiplex PCR reads, TCRdb called clonotypes with MiXCR, one entry per CDR3 protein. The sample carries hundreds of thousands of distinct CDR3 sequences, around 25% recorded once. Sequencing was performed on blood. These receptors were obtained from a woman between 40 and 50 years old with Graves' ophthalmopathy. Each CDR3 is given with its conserved first and last residue. D genes are given only for firm matches. Clone size is stated in some rows and not others, as once, few, many or a class when expanded.

d_call	clone_size	v_call	j_call	cdr3_nt	cdr3_aa
-	many	TRBV5-1	TRBJ2-7	TGCGCCAGCAGCCCTAGACAGGGGAGGGATCTCGAGCAGTACTTC	CASSPRQGRDLEQYF
TRBD1	-	TRBV28	TRBJ2-5	TGTGCCAGCAGTTCGGGACAGAGAGCTCTCCAAGAGACCCAGTACTTC	CASSSGQRALQETQYF
TRBD2	many	TRBV7-3	TRBJ2-2	TGTGCCAGCAGCTTAATGGGGACTACGAACACCGGGAAGCTGTTTTTT	CASSLMGTTNTGKLFF
-	many	TRBV29-1	TRBJ2-7	TGCAGCGTTGCCCCCGACAGTTACGAGCAGTACTTC	CSVAPDSYEQYF
-	many	TRBV28	TRBJ1-5	TGTGCCAGCATAAGGTCTCCCACCAACAATCAGCCCCAGCATTTT	CASIRSPTNNQPQHF
TRBD1	many	TRBV18	TRBJ1-2	TGTGCCAGCTCACCGACAGGGAAGGGCTACACCTTC	CASSPTGKGYTF
TRBD2	many	TRBV25-1	TRBJ2-5	TGTGCCAGCGGGGGGCGGAGACTAGCGGGAGCAGAGACCCAGTACTTC	CASGGRRLAGAETQYF
TRBD1	many	TRBV13	TRBJ2-4	TGTGCCAGCAGCTTAGGGACAGGGGATATAGCCAAAAACATTCAGTACTTC	CASSLGTGDIAKNIQYF
TRBD2	many	TRBV20-1	TRBJ2-5	TGCAGTGCCGGCGGGGTAGCGGGAGGATCGGAGACCCAGTACTTC	CSAGGVAGGSETQYF
-	medium-sized	TRBV27	TRBJ2-7	TGTGCCAGCAGCACAACTACAGGGTTGACCTACGAGCAGTACTTC	CASSTTTGLTYEQYF
-	many	TRBV7-8	TRBJ2-7	TGTGCCAGCAGCGGCGCTACAACCTACGAGCAGTACTTC	CASSGATTYEQYF
-	many	TRBV4-1	TRBJ2-1	TGCGCCAGCAGCCCGTCCAGGGCTAGGGGGAACAATGAGCAGTTCTTC	CASSPSRARGNNEQFF
TRBD1	-	TRBV11-2	TRBJ1-2	TGTGCCAGCAGCTTGATATGGACAGGCGAAAACTATGGCTACACCTTC	CASSLIWTGENYGYTF
-	-	TRBV28	TRBJ1-1	TGTGCCAGCAGTTCAGACCTAGGAAAGCAAGAAGCTTTCTTT	CASSSDLGKQEAFF
TRBD1	few	TRBV18	TRBJ2-2	TGTGCCAGCTCACCAAGCAGGGGGCGCCCCGGGGAGCTGTTTTTT	CASSPSRGRPGELFF
TRBD1	-	TRBV7-6	TRBJ1-5	TGTGCTAGCAGCTCGAAAACTGGAGATTCGGGAAAGACAGGGGTTCAGCCCCAGCATTTT	CASSSKTGDSGKTGVQPQHF
TRBD2	many	TRBV5-1	TRBJ2-5	TGCGCCAGCAGCCAGCCCGCGGGAGGCGAGACCCAGTACTTC	CASSQPAGGETQYF
-	many	TRBV12-3/TRBV12-4	TRBJ2-5	TGTGCCAGCAGTTTAACGCTCTCACATGGGGAGACCCAGTACTTC	CASSLTLSHGETQYF
-	few	TRBV4-1	TRBJ2-5	TGCGCCAGCAGCCAAGGGGTCGGAGGGTTCTCCGCGCGAGAGGCCCAGTACTTC	CASSQGVGGFSAREAQYF
TRBD2	many	TRBV4-1	TRBJ2-7	TGCGCCAGCAGCCAAGATCAGATTAGCGGGAGGTTATCCTACGAGCAGTACTTC	CASSQDQISGRLSYEQYF
-	many	TRBV29-1	TRBJ2-4	TGCAGCGTTGAAGGGGAAGCGGAATTAACCAAAAACATTCAGTACTTC	CSVEGEAELTKNIQYF
TRBD1	few	TRBV9	TRBJ2-7	TGTGCCAGCAGCGCCTGGGACAGCTCCTACGAGCAGTACTTC	CASSAWDSSYEQYF
-	few	TRBV5-1	TRBJ2-5	TGCGCCAGCAGCCTCGTGGACCAAGAGACCCAGTACTTC	CASSLVDQETQYF
TRBD1	-	TRBV9	TRBJ1-2	TGTGCCAGCAGCGCTACAGGGGCCTATGGCTACACCTTC	CASSATGAYGYTF
-	many	TRBV27	TRBJ1-1	TGTGCCAGCAGCTTATCCGTTAGGACTGAAGCTTTCTTT	CASSLSVRTEAFF
-	many	TRBV27	TRBJ2-7	TGTGCCAGGTTCGAAGCCCTAGTCTCCTACGAGCAGTACTTC	CARFEALVSYEQYF
-	many	TRBV20-1	TRBJ2-7	TGCAGTGCCATAGGGGCTGGGGGCTACGAGCAGTACTTC	CSAIGAGGYEQYF
TRBD2	-	TRBV27	TRBJ2-5	TGTGCCAGCAGACCGACTAGCGGGAGGGGTGAGACCCAGTACTTC	CASRPTSGRGETQYF
-	-	TRBV5-1	TRBJ1-2	TGCGCCAGCAGCCTAAACAGGGATGGCTACACCTTC	CASSLNRDGYTF
-	many	TRBV20-1	TRBJ1-1	TGCAGGACGAGGGGGAACACTGAAGCTTTCTTT	CRTRGNTEAFF
TRBD1	many	TRBV12-3/TRBV12-4	TRBJ1-1	TGTGCCAGCAGACGGACAGGGGCGAACACTGAAGCTTTCTTT	CASRRTGANTEAFF
-	few	TRBV18	TRBJ2-2	TGTGCCAGCTCACCTGGTCCGGGGACTTCCGGGGAGCTGTTTTTT	CASSPGPGTSGELFF
-	-	TRBV6-1	TRBJ1-2	TGTGCCAGCCGTCGGAGTAGGGGTGACTATGGCTACACCTTC	CASRRSRGDYGYTF
-	-	TRBV7-9	TRBJ2-7	TGTGCCAGCTCGGCCCTAACTAGTGCCTCCTACGAGCAGTACTTC	CASSALTSASYEQYF
TRBD2	-	TRBV27	TRBJ2-5	TGTGCCACCGGGAGGCGGAACCAAGAGACCCAGTACTTC	CATGRRNQETQYF
TRBD2	many	TRBV2	TRBJ2-7	TGTGCCAGCAGTGAGTCGATAGCGGGCTCCTACGAGCAGTACTTC	CASSESIAGSYEQYF
TRBD2	-	TRBV20-1	TRBJ2-5	TGCAGTGCTCACGGGACTAGCGGGAGCGGGGAGACCCAGTACTTC	CSAHGTSGSGETQYF
TRBD1	many	TRBV28	TRBJ2-2	TGTGCCAGCAGTCCATGGGACAGGGAAGACGGGGAGCTGTTTTTT	CASSPWDREDGELFF
-	many	TRBV5-1	TRBJ2-7	TGCGCCAGCAGCTTATCGGGAGACACCTACGAGCAGTACTTC	CASSLSGDTYEQYF
-	-	TRBV12-3/TRBV12-4	TRBJ1-5	TGTGCCAGCAGTCACGTGGAACAGGGAACCCATCAGCCCCAGCATTTT	CASSHVEQGTHQPQHF
TRBD2	many	TRBV28	TRBJ2-2	TGTGCCAGCAGTCCCCGGACTAGACGGGGCGGGGAGCTGTTTTTT	CASSPRTRRGGELFF
TRBD1	many	TRBV5-1	TRBJ2-5	TGCGCCAGCAGCTTTGTTACAGGGGCTCAAGAGACCCAGTACTTC	CASSFVTGAQETQYF
-	many	TRBV5-1	TRBJ1-1	TGCGCCAGCAGCCCCGGGGGCGGCAGACTGAACACTGAAGCTTTCTTT	CASSPGGGRLNTEAFF
-	-	TRBV3-1	TRBJ1-6	TGTGCCAGCAGCCAAGGGGGGCCCAGCTCCTATAATTCACCCCTCCACTTT	CASSQGGPSSYNSPLHF
-	many	TRBV20-1	TRBJ2-5	TGCAGTGCTAGTGCCAGCTACCAAGAGACCCAGTACTTC	CSASASYQETQYF